Below, 19 T cell receptor beta chains from the same sample are listed, as sequenced in a study of blood T cell repertoires in COVID-19. TCRdb's copy holds only in-frame clones and misses some; the assay was immunoSEQ multiplex PCR. The table lists under 250,000 clones, around four fifths of them singletons. Sequencing was performed on peripheral blood. These receptor sequences come from a middle-aged man with acute or convalescent COVID-19.

CDR3 sequence reads: CATSDWEAGLINEQFF. CDR3 sequence (DNA): TGTGCCACCAGTGATTGGGAAGCGGGTCTAATCAATGAGCAGTTCTTC. The chain joins TRBV24-1 to TRBJ2-1; D perhaps matches TRBD2 (6 bases). Germline values: CDR1 KGHDR, CDR2 SFDVKD. V was cut by 2 bases and J by 6 bases, with 16 bases left in between. The CDR3 consists of 16 residues.

This clone has a single count. The CDR3, as DNA: TGCGCCAGCAGCCAAGGCTTTTCGGGCGGCGGGTTGGGAGACACCATATATTTT. Translating gives CASSQGFSGGGLGDTIYF. This rearrangement joins TRBV4-1 to TRBJ1-3; D ambiguous. CDR1 MGHRA and CDR2 YSYEKL come from the germline V gene. The CDR3 is 18 residues long. Trimming shortened V by 1 base and J by 8 bases, and 24 bases separated the two germline ends.

The chain couples TRBV2 to TRBJ1-1, with unresolved D. This CDR3 has 11 residues. V lost 5 bases, J lost 3 bases, and 4 bases lay in between. CDR1 and CDR2 from the germline V gene are SNHLY and FYNNEI. The CDR3: CASSTDTEAFF. CDR3 nucleotide sequence: TGTGCCAGCAGTACTGACACTGAAGCTTTCTTT. Variable domain in full (rest from reference TRBV2 and TRBJ1-1): EPEVTQTPSHQVTQMGQEVILRCVPISNHLYFYWYRQILGQKVEFLVSFYNNEISEKSEIFDDQFSVERPDGSNFTLKIRSTKLEDSAMYFCASSTDTEAFFGQGTRLTVV.

The CDR3 reads CASSLYNQPQHF. CDR3 DNA: TGTGCCAGCAGTCTTTACAATCAGCCCCAGCATTTT. This chain connects TRBV12-3 or TRBV12-4 to TRBJ1-5, with D hard to call. The CDR3 runs to 12 residues. Trimming cost V 5 bases and J 3 bases, with 5 bases left between them.

The table lists this clone with a few counts. The V call is TRBV14, the J call TRBJ2-7, with 8 bases fitting TRBD2. This CDR3 comprises 15 residues. Trimming at V came to 4 bases and at J to 3 bases, leaving 8 bases not matched to a gene. Germline CDR1 and CDR2: SGHDN and FVKESK. DNA for the CDR3: TGTGCCAGCAGCCCCGAATCGGGGGGGTTCTACGAGCAGTACTTC. This encodes CASSPESGGFYEQYF.

The chain joins TRBV6-6 to TRBJ2-1; 7 bases map to TRBD2. V dropped 2 bases and J dropped 4; count of bases not matched to a gene: 8. From germline, CDR1 is MNHNY and CDR2 SVGAGI (reference sequence). This CDR3 contains 16 residues. For the CDR3, the DNA is TGTGCCAGCAGTTACGTGGGCGGGAGTTGGTACAATGAGCAGTTCTTC. This codes for CASSYVGGSWYNEQFF.

The chain uses TRBV27 and TRBJ1-4; D gene uncertain. The CDR3 covers 13 residues. CDR1 MNHEY and CDR2 SMNVEV come from the germline V gene (reference sequence). V was pared by 5 bases and J by 5 bases, with 9 bases between. In nucleotides, the CDR3 is TGTGCCAGCAGTGTTGAGCCCAATGAAAAACTGTTTTTT. Protein product: CASSVEPNEKLFF. The full variable domain, with the rest looked up from reference TRBV27 and TRBJ1-4, is EAQVTQNPRYLITVTGKKLTVTCSQNMNHEYMSWYRQDPGLGLRQIYYSMNVEVTDKGDVPEGYKVSRKEKRNFPLILESPSPNQTSLYFCASSVEPNEKLFFGSGTQLSVL.

The V and J genes are TRBV21-1 and TRBJ2-1; TRBD1 is the table's D call, not checked against the DNA. TRBV21-1 is reported as a pseudogene. The CDR3 loop spans 14 amino acids. Written as DNA, the CDR3 is TGTGCCAGCAGATACAGGGGGTCCTACAATGAGCAGTTCTTC. It encodes CASRYRGSYNEQFF.

The gene calls are TRBV28 and TRBJ2-7; D perhaps matches TRBD2 (5 bases). The germline V gene has CDR1 MDHEN and CDR2 SYDVKM. The CDR3 is 12 amino acids. The CDR3 region is CAVAPSSYEQYF. The CDR3 bases are TGTGCAGTAGCGCCCAGCTCCTACGAGCAGTACTTC.

The chain uses TRBV7-9 and TRBJ2-3; 9 bases match TRBD2. J was trimmed by 0 bases and V by 5 bases; bases with no gene match: 6. The CDR3 loop spans 16 amino acids. Germline lookup yields CDR1 SEHNR and CDR2 FQNEAQ (reference sequence). The CDR3 DNA sequence: TGTGCCAGCAGCCCCCGGGCGGGAGGGAGCACAGATACGCAGTATTTT. This encodes CASSPRAGGSTDTQYF.

This chain links TRBV7-3 with TRBJ2-1; 7 nucleotides match TRBD2. The CDR3 has 17 amino acids. Germline V CDR1 and CDR2: SGHTA, FQGTGA. With V trimmed by 5 bases and J by 0 bases, 10 bases remained unmatched. In DNA, the CDR3 is TGTGCCAGCAGCCGGTTCCCTAGCGGATCCTCCTACAATGAGCAGTTCTTC. This translates into CASSRFPSGSSYNEQFF.

V usage is TRBV29-1 and J usage is TRBJ1-1; D not resolved. The CDR3 runs to 13 residues. Germline V lookup: CDR1 SQVTM, CDR2 ANQGSEA. V gave up 2 bases and J gave up 0 bases, with 7 bases separating them. The DNA of the CDR3 is TGCAGCGTTGAACAGGCACTGAACACTGAAGCTTTCTTT. It encodes CSVEQALNTEAFF.

This clone was observed a single time. The chain couples TRBV19 to TRBJ2-1; 7 nucleotides agree with TRBD2. Germline V gene sequence: CDR1 LNHDA, CDR2 SQIVND (reference sequence). CDR3 length equals 17 residues. V gave up 6 bases and J gave up 3 bases; unmatched junction bases: 14. The CDR3 region is CASSSGGGTTNYNEQFF. The CDR3 DNA is TGTGCCAGTAGCTCGGGAGGCGGGACCACTAACTACAATGAGCAGTTCTTC.

A remark on this clone: The junction departs from the called germline gene at one end, perhaps through a read error. The gene calls are TRBV4-1 and TRBJ2-5, with 7 nucleotides matching TRBD2. This CDR3 spans 14 amino acids. CDR1 is MGHRA, CDR2 YSYEKL, per germline. CDR3 region: CASSQEGGGGTQYF. The CDR3 coding sequence is TGCGCCAGCAGTCAAGAAGGCGGGGGAGGGACCCAGTACTTC.

Regarding this clone: Other DNA sequences from this sample encode an identical CDR3 as well. This chain links TRBV9 with TRBJ1-2; D gene uncertain. The germline V and J ends were trimmed by 0 bases and 5 bases, with 5 bases remaining between them. The CDR3 sequence is 12 residues long. CDR1 and CDR2 (germline): SGDLS, YYNGEE. The CDR3 bases are TGTGCCAGCAGCGTAGGAGGGTATGGCTACACCTTC. This translates into CASSVGGYGYTF.

The chain recombines TRBV5-1 with TRBJ1-5, with 11 nucleotides matching TRBD1. The germline gives CDR1 SGHRS, CDR2 YFSETQ. Trimming removed 4 bases from V and 1 base from J; junction bases left unmatched: 7. The CDR3 length is 17 residues. The chain's CDR3 is CASSPGQGGPSNQPQHF. In DNA, the CDR3 is TGCGCCAGCAGCCCGGGACAGGGGGGGCCGAGCAATCAGCCCCAGCATTTT.

This sequence joins TRBV29-1 and TRBJ2-1; D perhaps matches TRBD1 (5 bases). The germline CDR1 and CDR2 sequences are SQVTM and ANQGSEA. The length of the CDR3 is 14 residues. CDR3 amino acids: CSGVRGIAYNEQFF. CDR3 nucleotides: TGCAGTGGAGTAAGGGGTATCGCCTACAATGAGCAGTTCTTC.

The V call is TRBV2, the J call TRBJ2-1; 7 nucleotides match TRBD1. The CDR3 is 15 amino acids. Germline lookup yields CDR1 SNHLY and CDR2 FYNNEI. The ends lost 4 bases at V and 0 bases at J; junction bases unmatched: 3. CDR3 region: CASSGRQGSYNEQFF. CDR3 in DNA: TGTGCCAGCAGTGGAAGACAGGGCTCCTACAATGAGCAGTTCTTC. The full variable domain, completed using reference TRBV2 and TRBJ2-1, is EPEVTQTPSHQVTQMGQEVILRCVPISNHLYFYWYRQILGQKVEFLVSFYNNEISEKSEIFDDQFSVERPDGSNFTLKIRSTKLEDSAMYFCASSGRQGSYNEQFFGPGTRLTVL.

The chain couples TRBV24-1 to TRBJ2-1; no reliable D call. V gave up 6 bases and J gave up 0 bases, with 11 bases separating them. The CDR3 has 15 residues. The germline gives CDR1 KGHDR, CDR2 SFDVKD. CDR3 sequence reads: CATSSPAVSYNEQFF. Written as DNA, the CDR3 is TGTGCCACCAGTAGCCCGGCGGTCTCCTACAATGAGCAGTTCTTC.